This is a list of T cell receptor beta chains from one sample in a study of cytomegalovirus exposure and HLA in healthy donors. Produced via immunoSEQ multiplex PCR; TCRdb's table is partial and in-frame only. Of 45,000 to 65,000 clones in the sample, approximately 75% were seen once. Source material: PBMCs. All receptors derive from a woman aged 40 to 50 in good health and CMV-seropositive. Each CDR3 is given with its conserved first and last residue. The order of the fields is clone size, V gene, D gene, J gene, CDR3 protein, CDR3 DNA. The D gene is left open where the match is weak. Not all rows give a size; the values are once, few, many and, for expanded clones, a class.

NA	TRBV6-1	NA	TRBJ2-7	CASSATYEQYF	TGTGCCAGCAGTGCAACCTACGAGCAGTACTTC
once	TRBV6-1	NA	TRBJ2-2	CASSPWGDNTGELFF	TGTGCCAGCAGCCCCTGGGGGGATAACACCGGGGAGCTGTTTTTT
NA	TRBV7-3	TRBD1	TRBJ1-2	CASSPQGGTSYGYTF	TGTGCCAGCAGTCCCCAGGGGGGAACATCCTATGGCTACACCTTC
NA	TRBV6-5	NA	TRBJ2-3	CASSYGPTDTQYF	TGTGCCAGCAGTTACGGCCCCACAGATACGCAGTATTTT
NA	TRBV10-3	TRBD1	TRBJ2-1	CAISEGQGAISEQFF	TGTGCCATCAGTGAGGGACAGGGGGCCATTTCCGAGCAGTTCTTC
NA	TRBV12-5	TRBD2	TRBJ2-1	CASGLIAGGPQFF	TGTGCTAGTGGTTTAATAGCGGGGGGCCCACAGTTCTTC
NA	TRBV28	NA	TRBJ2-3	CASTKRGSRADTQYF	TGTGCCAGCACGAAAAGGGGAAGTAGGGCAGATACGCAGTATTTT
few	TRBV7-8	TRBD2	TRBJ2-1	CASSFLGTSGSYNEQFF	TGTGCCAGCAGCTTTCTAGGGACTAGCGGTTCCTACAATGAGCAGTTCTTC
NA	TRBV18	TRBD1	TRBJ1-2	CASSSTGQANYGYTF	TGTGCCAGCTCATCAACGGGACAGGCTAACTATGGCTACACCTTC
NA	TRBV5-1	NA	TRBJ1-2	CASSLGSRVGYGYTF	TGCGCCAGCAGCTTGGGATCGAGGGTGGGCTATGGCTACACCTTC
NA	TRBV6-1	TRBD2	TRBJ2-1	CASSEASGGPNEQFF	TGTGCCAGCAGTGAAGCTAGCGGGGGGCCCAATGAGCAGTTCTTC
NA	TRBV10-1	NA	TRBJ2-3	CASSAIGAGTDTQYF	TGCGCCAGCAGTGCGATAGGGGCCGGTACAGATACGCAGTATTTT
NA	TRBV4-3	NA	TRBJ1-2	CASSHSRYGYTF	TGCGCCAGCAGCCATTCGCGCTATGGCTACACCTTC
few	TRBV30	NA	TRBJ1-2	CAWSESYRVYYGYTF	TGTGCCTGGAGTGAATCTTACAGGGTCTACTATGGCTACACCTTC
NA	TRBV18	TRBD1	TRBJ1-5	CASSLSNVRGSNQPQHF	TGTGCCAGCTCACTGAGTAATGTCAGGGGGTCCAATCAGCCCCAGCATTTT
NA	TRBV4-1	TRBD1	TRBJ2-1	CASSQPGQRSYNEQFF	TGCGCCAGCAGCCAACCGGGACAGAGATCCTACAATGAGCAGTTCTTC